One and the same sample provided the 5 T cell receptor beta chains below, sequenced in a study of T cells in Graves' hyperthyroidism and ophthalmopathy. The investigators amplified TCR beta CDR3 regions from RNA transcripts. When the TCR CDR3 underwent first-round RT-PCR, the HTBI primer set was used. One entry per CDR3 protein, called by TCRdb with MiXCR from the multiplex PCR reads. This table has some 490,000 distinct CDR3 sequences, 22% appearing once. The sequenced sample consisted of blood. The source is a woman between 70 and 85 years old with Graves' ophthalmopathy.

The V gene is TRBV3-1, the J gene TRBJ1-2; D not resolved. V was shortened by 2 bases and J by 5 bases, with 21 bases between the two germline ends. Germline V gene sequence: CDR1 LGHDT, CDR2 YNNKEL (reference sequence). The CDR3 runs 17 residues. CDR3 sequence (DNA): TGTGCCAGCAGCCAATCTTTAACTCGCGGAGGGTATTATGGCTACACCTTC. Protein sequence: CASSQSLTRGGYYGYTF.

This chain connects TRBV27 to TRBJ1-6; D gene ambiguous. Trimming left V 1 base short and J 5 bases short, with 21 bases between. Germline V gene lookup returns CDR1 MNHEY and CDR2 SMNVEV (reference sequence). The CDR3 loop spans 19 amino acids. The CDR3 bases are TGTGCCAGCAGTTTATTAAGCCCCCTACCGGGGAGGGATAATTCACCCCTCCACTTT. Translated, it gives CASSLLSPLPGRDNSPLHF.

The sample holds many counts of this clonotype. The chain carries TRBV20-1 and TRBJ2-1; no definite D call. Per the germline V gene, CDR1 is DFQATT and CDR2 is SNEGSKA (reference sequence). V lost 4 bases, J lost 4 bases, and 2 bases lay in between. The CDR3 contains 10 residues. This CDR3 reads CSAKYNEQFF. CDR3 bases: TGCAGTGCTAAATACAATGAGCAGTTCTTC.

The chain joins TRBV13 to TRBJ2-3, with unresolved D. In germline, CDR1 is PRHDT, CDR2 FYEKMQ (reference sequence). V lost 6 bases and J lost 6, with 13 bases in between. The CDR3 extends over 13 amino acids. CDR3 amino acids: CASSYGLPDTQYF. Here the CDR3 DNA reads TGTGCCAGCAGTTACGGCCTCCCGGATACGCAGTATTTT.

In this sample, this clonotype turned up many times. The chain has TRBV28 and TRBJ2-6; 8 positions match TRBD1. V lost 8 bases and J lost 2; bases outside the gene matches: 5. CDR3 length: 15 residues. Per the germline V gene, CDR1 is MDHEN and CDR2 is SYDVKM. The DNA of the CDR3 is TGTGCCAGCTGCCCCAGGGGGCCTGGGGCCAACGTCCTGACTTTC. Translating it yields CASCPRGPGANVLTF.